The entry below describes one T cell receptor (beta chain). Amplification of TCR beta CDR3 regions was performed using RNA transcripts as template. A set of HTBI primers served as the primers for a first-round RT-PCR of the TCR CDR3. Each CDR3 protein is one row after TCRdb ran MiXCR on the multiplex PCR reads. This sample has hundreds of thousands of distinct CDR3 sequences, with roughly 46% found just once. This entry comes from a study of T cells in Graves' hyperthyroidism and ophthalmopathy. This CDR3 region has 12 residues. V was shortened by 7 bases and J by 2 bases, with 7 bases between the two germline ends. Germline values: CDR1 KGHDR, CDR2 SFDVKD.

The J gene is TRBJ1-2, the V gene TRBV24-1; D remains unclear. The receptor comes from a woman aged 18-30 years with Graves' hyperthyroidism. Input material: peripheral blood or thyroid tissue (not recorded which). The chain's CDR3 is CATSGVNYGYTF. The CDR3 nucleotides are TGTGCCACCAGCGGAGTCAACTATGGCTACACCTTC.